This T cell receptor beta chain was documented in a study of T cell responses to AZD1222 COVID-19 vaccine. Study conclusions and caveats: The peak T cell response came first, and repertoires were sampled only after it. Regions 160-218 and 743-854 dominated among vaccine-associated CD4 TCRs spanning spike.

Comments on this clone: Antigen: not known.

CDR3 length: 14 residues. CDR1 and CDR2 (germline): SGHDT, YYEEEE. J lost 5 bases, V lost 3 bases, and 6 bases had no gene match. Libraries were prepared by immunoSEQ multiplex PCR; TCRdb keeps only in-frame clonotypes and omits some of them. The sample lists 45,000 to 55,000 clones; roughly four fifths were seen once. The source was peripheral blood, collected on day 0 of AZD1222 vaccination. The V gene is TRBV5-6, the J gene TRBJ1-2; 8 bases map to TRBD1. This receptor was obtained from an adult in good health. The CDR3 is CASSSPGQAYGYTF. The CDR3 coding sequence is TGTGCCAGCAGCTCTCCGGGACAGGCTTATGGCTACACCTTC.